This is a list of T cell receptor beta chains from one sample in a study of PD-L1 blockade in urothelial cancer. Method: immunoSEQ multiplex PCR; TCRdb's copy keeps in-frame clones and lacks some. The repertoire includes 40,000 to 45,000 clones, around 82% of them detected once, and about 15% sits in the top ten. Source: PBMCs, taken around atezolizumab (anti-PD-L1) treatment. The source is a man aged 55 to 70 with urothelial cancer. Both conserved end residues are part of each CDR3. Each record gives: CDR3 protein, V gene, clone size, J gene. Rows may omit the clone size; those that give it use once, few, many or a size class.

CDR3 protein: CAGSRGLVYEQYF; V gene: TRBV10-2; clone size: -; J gene: TRBJ2-7
CDR3 protein: CASSFQAGENTEAFF; V gene: TRBV11-2; clone size: -; J gene: TRBJ1-1
CDR3 protein: CSVQGTTEAFF; V gene: TRBV29-1; clone size: -; J gene: TRBJ1-1
CDR3 protein: CASSRRGTLANTGELFF; V gene: TRBV9; clone size: few; J gene: TRBJ2-2
CDR3 protein: CASSVGQGNQPQHF; V gene: TRBV2; clone size: -; J gene: TRBJ1-5
CDR3 protein: CASSLQTGYNEQFF; V gene: TRBV5-4; clone size: -; J gene: TRBJ2-1
CDR3 protein: CASSTGQGGTYGYTF; V gene: TRBV5-1; clone size: -; J gene: TRBJ1-2
CDR3 protein: CASSLYAGNTEAFF; V gene: TRBV28; clone size: few; J gene: TRBJ1-1
CDR3 protein: CASSIRHGSYEQYF; V gene: TRBV19; clone size: -; J gene: TRBJ2-7
CDR3 protein: CAITQGGEQYF; V gene: TRBV10-3; clone size: -; J gene: TRBJ2-7
CDR3 protein: CASSLGGGGSTEAFF; V gene: TRBV5-4; clone size: -; J gene: TRBJ1-1
CDR3 protein: CASSIDGQETQYF; V gene: TRBV19; clone size: -; J gene: TRBJ2-5
CDR3 protein: CAWSQGLAGGRDTQYF; V gene: TRBV30; clone size: -; J gene: TRBJ2-3
CDR3 protein: CASGPRREAEAFF; V gene: TRBV28; clone size: -; J gene: TRBJ1-1
CDR3 protein: CASGGQGQETQYF; V gene: TRBV10-1; clone size: -; J gene: TRBJ2-5
CDR3 protein: CASSVTGTADTQYF; V gene: TRBV9; clone size: -; J gene: TRBJ2-3
CDR3 protein: CASSLQDQETQYF; V gene: TRBV5-1; clone size: -; J gene: TRBJ2-5
CDR3 protein: CASSLAGTGGYEQYF; V gene: TRBV5-6; clone size: -; J gene: TRBJ2-7
CDR3 protein: CASSLQGRETQYF; V gene: TRBV5-1; clone size: -; J gene: TRBJ2-5
CDR3 protein: CASSQVISETQYF; V gene: TRBV4-1; clone size: -; J gene: TRBJ2-5
CDR3 protein: CASSRGSGSTDTQYF; V gene: TRBV4-1; clone size: -; J gene: TRBJ2-3
CDR3 protein: CASSVGAGYEQYF; V gene: TRBV2; clone size: -; J gene: TRBJ2-7
CDR3 protein: CASSLAVGELFF; V gene: TRBV11-2; clone size: -; J gene: TRBJ2-2
CDR3 protein: CASSEGSRVEPQHF; V gene: TRBV2; clone size: -; J gene: TRBJ1-5
CDR3 protein: CASRLFGRGNEQFF; V gene: TRBV11-2; clone size: -; J gene: TRBJ2-1
CDR3 protein: CASSVRGGPGANVLTF; V gene: TRBV5-1; clone size: -; J gene: TRBJ2-6
CDR3 protein: CASSTWTGDTEAFF; V gene: TRBV6-1; clone size: -; J gene: TRBJ1-1
CDR3 protein: CASSHPGGRRANEQFF; V gene: TRBV4-1; clone size: -; J gene: TRBJ2-1
CDR3 protein: CASSFSGISNEQFF; V gene: TRBV27; clone size: -; J gene: TRBJ2-1
CDR3 protein: CAISESNRQGISDTQYF; V gene: TRBV10-3; clone size: -; J gene: TRBJ2-3
CDR3 protein: CASSPPGQGELVVVLRARFF; V gene: TRBV28; clone size: -; J gene: TRBJ2-1
CDR3 protein: CASSEALWARNEKLFF; V gene: TRBV2; clone size: few; J gene: TRBJ1-4
CDR3 protein: CATSRDPVTGGLTEAFF; V gene: TRBV15; clone size: -; J gene: TRBJ1-1
CDR3 protein: CASSLAGDGELFF; V gene: TRBV19; clone size: -; J gene: TRBJ2-2